A selection of T cell receptor beta chains follows, all from one sample in a study of cytomegalovirus exposure and HLA in healthy donors. Some clones are missing from TCRdb's copy, which holds only in-frame ones; the method was immunoSEQ multiplex PCR. The data contain about 170,000 clones, about 59% of them singletons. Specimen: PBMCs. The receptors shown here come from a man aged 40-55 years in good health and CMV-seronegative. Each CDR3 is given with its conserved first and last residue. D genes are given only for firm matches. A row's size may be missing; if present it is once, few, many or a size class.

TRBV5-4	TRBJ2-5	few	TRBD2	CASRGGLAGGQETQYF	TGTGCCAGCAGGGGTGGACTAGCGGGAGGTCAAGAGACCCAGTACTTC
TRBV11-1	TRBJ2-3	-	-	CASSFRGSWSTDTQYF	TGTGCCAGCAGCTTTCGTGGGAGTTGGAGCACAGATACGCAGTATTTT
TRBV27	TRBJ1-1	-	-	CASSLLGQEAFF	TGTGCCAGCAGTTTATTAGGACAGGAAGCTTTCTTT
TRBV27	TRBJ2-7	-	-	CASSFRRGYSYEQYF	TGTGCCAGCAGTTTTAGGAGGGGCTACTCCTACGAGCAGTACTTC
TRBV29-1	TRBJ2-3	-	TRBD1	CSVGTGSTDTQYF	TGCAGCGTTGGGACAGGGAGCACAGATACGCAGTATTTT
TRBV10-2	TRBJ2-5	-	-	CASTIRGTETQYF	TGCGCCAGCACGATTCGGGGAACAGAGACCCAGTACTTC
TRBV6-5	TRBJ1-1	-	-	CASCVGRSNTEAFF	TGTGCCAGCTGCGTCGGCAGGTCGAACACTGAAGCTTTCTTT
TRBV30	TRBJ1-6	-	-	CAQGPGDSPLHF	TGTGCCCAGGGGCCTGGGGATTCACCCCTCCACTTT
TRBV6-5	TRBJ2-3	-	-	CASSDPGLLTDTQYF	TGTGCCAGCAGCGACCCGGGACTTCTCACAGATACGCAGTATTTT
TRBV20-1	TRBJ2-1	-	-	CSALGNEQFF	TGCAGTGCTCTAGGCAATGAGCAGTTCTTC
TRBV7-2	TRBJ1-5	-	-	CASSLQGYSNQPQHF	TGTGCCAGCAGCTTACAGGGGTATAGCAATCAGCCCCAGCATTTT
TRBV5-1	TRBJ1-1	-	-	CASNHAGGSTEAFF	TGCGCCAGCAACCATGCGGGGGGGAGCACTGAAGCTTTCTTT
TRBV21-1	TRBJ2-5	-	-	CASSKAGLAEYQETQYF	TGTGCCAGCAGCAAAGCGGGACTAGCGGAGTACCAAGAGACCCAGTACTTC
TRBV10-3	TRBJ2-2	once	-	CAISGLPTDSNTGELFF	TGTGCCATCAGTGGGCTTCCGACAGACAGCAACACCGGGGAGCTGTTTTTT
TRBV2	TRBJ2-7	-	TRBD2	CASSWSGSYEQYF	TGTGCCAGCAGCTGGAGCGGGAGCTACGAGCAGTACTTC
TRBV12-5	TRBJ2-1	-	TRBD2	CASGTGGGVYNEQFF	TGTGCTAGTGGTACCGGGGGAGGGGTCTACAATGAGCAGTTCTTC
TRBV10-3	TRBJ1-4	-	-	CAISGSLDEKLFF	TGTGCCATCAGTGGAAGCTTGGATGAAAAACTGTTTTTT
TRBV13	TRBJ1-1	-	-	CASSSADSTEAFF	TGTGCCAGCAGCTCGGCGGACAGCACTGAAGCTTTCTTT
TRBV6-1	TRBJ2-3	once	TRBD1	CASTQTGGFTDTQYF	TGTGCCAGCACCCAGACAGGGGGTTTCACAGATACGCAGTATTTT
TRBV2	TRBJ2-2	-	TRBD1	CASGGDRGLGGELFF	TGTGCCAGCGGAGGGGACAGGGGGCTGGGCGGGGAGCTGTTTTTT
TRBV2	TRBJ2-2	-	-	CASSLGALPGELFF	TGTGCCAGCAGTCTTGGGGCCTTGCCAGGGGAGCTGTTTTTT
TRBV27	TRBJ2-7	few	-	CASTGPPTYEQYF	TGTGCCAGCACAGGCCCTCCGACCTACGAGCAGTACTTC
TRBV5-4	TRBJ2-7	-	TRBD2	CASSLGGLAGGLYEQYF	TGTGCCAGCAGCTTGGGTGGTCTAGCGGGGGGCCTCTACGAGCAGTACTTC
TRBV19	TRBJ1-3	-	TRBD1	CATGEDRASGNTIYF	TGTGCCACCGGAGAGGACAGGGCCTCTGGAAACACCATATATTTT
TRBV2	TRBJ1-2	-	-	CASSEQGNYGYTF	TGTGCCAGCAGTGAACAGGGAAACTATGGCTACACCTTC
TRBV30	TRBJ1-5	-	-	CAWSRGSNQPQHF	TGTGCCTGGAGTCGGGGGAGCAATCAGCCCCAGCATTTT
TRBV7-2	TRBJ2-1	few	TRBD2	CASSFRLAGGNLGNEQFF	TGTGCCAGCAGCTTCCGACTAGCGGGAGGAAACTTGGGGAATGAGCAGTTCTTC
TRBV6-4	TRBJ2-7	-	TRBD2	CASSPGTSGYEQYF	TGTGCCAGCAGCCCCGGAACTAGCGGGTACGAGCAGTACTTC
TRBV5-1	TRBJ2-1	-	-	CASSPFRDEQFF	TGCGCCAGCAGCCCTTTCAGGGATGAGCAGTTCTTC
TRBV28	TRBJ1-5	-	TRBD1	CASSLPDRENQPQHF	TGTGCCAGCTCTCTACCGGACAGGGAGAATCAGCCCCAGCATTTT
TRBV9	TRBJ2-2	-	TRBD1	CASSVDPGGGDGELFF	TGTGCCAGCAGCGTAGACCCAGGGGGCGGGGACGGGGAGCTGTTTTTT
TRBV19	TRBJ1-5	-	-	CASTHTGDRQPQHF	TGTGCCAGTACCCATACGGGGGATCGGCAGCCCCAGCATTTT
TRBV30	TRBJ2-7	-	TRBD2	CAWGAGVREQYF	TGTGCCTGGGGGGCGGGAGTCCGCGAGCAGTACTTC
TRBV21-1	TRBJ1-2	-	-	CASSNREPVYYGYTF	TGTGCCAGCAGCAATCGTGAACCAGTCTACTATGGCTACACCTTC
TRBV5-6	TRBJ2-7	-	TRBD1	CASSFPGQGHEQYF	TGTGCCAGCAGCTTCCCGGGACAGGGGCACGAGCAGTACTTC
TRBV19	TRBJ1-5	-	-	CASSGRVRSNQPQHF	TGTGCCAGTAGTGGCAGGGTGAGGAGCAATCAGCCCCAGCATTTT
TRBV27	TRBJ1-1	-	-	CASSLLGYGNTEAFF	TGTGCCAGCAGTTTACTGGGCTATGGAAACACTGAAGCTTTCTTT
TRBV6-6	TRBJ1-3	-	TRBD1	CASRDSRGSGNTIYF	TGTGCCAGCAGAGACTCCAGGGGGTCTGGAAACACCATATATTTT
TRBV11-2	TRBJ2-5	few	-	CASRSTSTETQYF	TGTGCCAGCAGATCGACTAGTACAGAGACCCAGTACTTC
TRBV27	TRBJ1-4	-	-	CASSFSVATNEKLFF	TGTGCCAGCAGTTTTTCAGTTGCAACTAATGAAAAACTGTTTTTT
TRBV30	TRBJ2-7	few	-	CAWAGGQGVLSEQYF	TGTGCCTGGGCCGGAGGGCAGGGAGTTCTTTCCGAGCAGTACTTC
TRBV11-3	TRBJ2-7	-	TRBD2	CASSSRTSGRAQYEQYF	TGTGCCAGCAGCTCCCGGACTAGCGGGAGGGCCCAGTACGAGCAGTACTTC
TRBV6-1	TRBJ2-7	-	-	CASSEGALYYEQYF	TGTGCCAGCAGTGAGGGGGCCCTCTACTACGAGCAGTACTTC
TRBV11-2	TRBJ1-2	-	-	CASSIGTGYTF	TGTGCCAGCAGCATTGGGACAGGCTACACCTTC
TRBV6-1	TRBJ2-2	-	TRBD1	CASTRTGDTGELFF	TGTGCCAGCACTAGGACAGGGGACACCGGGGAGCTGTTTTTT
TRBV19	TRBJ2-1	-	TRBD2	CASKQGLAGANNEQFF	TGTGCCAGTAAACAGGGACTAGCGGGGGCGAACAATGAGCAGTTCTTC
TRBV7-9	TRBJ1-5	many	TRBD1	CASSRTGDQPQHF	TGTGCCAGCAGCCGAACAGGGGATCAGCCCCAGCATTTT
TRBV5-1	TRBJ2-3	-	TRBD2	CASSLGTSTTDTQYF	TGCGCCAGCAGCTTAGGGACTAGCACAACAGATACGCAGTATTTT
TRBV5-1	TRBJ2-5	once	-	CASSPPGETQYF	TGCGCCAGCAGCCCCCCAGGGGAGACCCAGTACTTC
TRBV10-3	TRBJ1-2	-	-	CAGRAGDVYGYTF	TGTGCCGGAAGGGCAGGGGATGTCTATGGCTACACCTTC
TRBV4-1	TRBJ2-7	-	TRBD2	CASSQDPDGGEQYF	TGCGCCAGCAGCCAAGATCCCGACGGGGGGGAGCAGTACTTC
TRBV27	TRBJ2-3	-	TRBD1	CASRCGGWTGNTQYF	TGTGCCAGCAGGTGTGGGGGGTGGACAGGGAATACGCAGTATTTT
TRBV5-1	TRBJ1-1	-	TRBD1	CASSMGQGTAEAFF	TGCGCCAGCAGCATGGGACAGGGAACGGCTGAAGCTTTCTTT
TRBV7-2	TRBJ2-2	-	-	CASSLVRVANTGELFF	TGTGCCAGCAGCTTAGTGCGGGTCGCGAACACCGGGGAGCTGTTTTTT
TRBV4-3	TRBJ2-7	-	-	CASSRPDSYEQYF	TGCGCCAGCAGCCGACCGGACTCATACGAGCAGTACTTC
TRBV7-2	TRBJ1-1	-	TRBD1	CASSPRTGQNTEAFF	TGTGCCAGCAGTCCACGGACAGGGCAGAACACTGAAGCTTTCTTT